This T cell receptor beta chain emerged from a study of siplizumab effects on memory and regulatory T cells. Study outcomes and limitations: Major contributors to the alloresponse seemed to be naive T cells, which also appeared more diverse than memory cells. Roughly 75-96% of proliferating CD4+ or CD8+ clones lacked a naive or memory phenotype that could be assigned.

Germline V gives CDR1 MRHNA, CDR2 SNTAGT. The CDR3 is 15 residues long. Losses at the gene ends were 6 bases for V and 6 bases for J; bases not matched to a gene: 12. The assay looked at 95,000 to 100,000 TCR templates in each sample. Profiling relied on immunoSEQ multiplex PCR, and the TCRdb table lists in-frame clones only, not all of them. This repertoire shows over 95,000 clones, just over 90% found once; its top ten account for roughly 0.17%. Points on this clone: The antigen is unknown.

V gene TRBV6-4 combines with J gene TRBJ2-7; 9 bases line up with TRBD1. Input material: non-Treg CD4+ T cells sorted from blood. The source is a human donor in good health. CDR3 in amino acids: CASRNPGQGWREQYF. The CDR3 DNA reads TGTGCCAGCAGGAACCCGGGACAGGGATGGCGCGAGCAGTACTTC.